The 29 T cell receptor beta chains below all came from one sample that was sequenced in a study of blood T cell repertoires in COVID-19. Assay used: immunoSEQ multiplex PCR; TCRdb lists only in-frame clones, some missing. Of more than 150,000 clones in the sample, roughly nine tenths are singletons; the top ten hold around 20%. Sequenced sample: peripheral blood. The receptors were sampled from a man in his sixties or seventies with active or convalescent COVID-19.

The chain is built from TRBV7-2 and TRBJ1-1; perhaps TRBD1 as D (5 bases). V was clipped by 7 bases and J by 7 bases, with 16 bases between them. CDR3 size: 13 residues. CDR1 and CDR2 from the germline V gene are SGHTA and FQGNSA. This CDR3 reads CASTTYPTGEAFF. The CDR3 DNA reads as TGTGCCAGCACCACTTATCCTACAGGTGAAGCTTTCTTT.

V usage is TRBV14 and J usage is TRBJ1-1, with D possibly TRBD1 on 5 matching bases. The V end was cut by 0 bases, the J end by 0 bases, with 11 bases between. CDR3 size: 16 residues. Germline V gives CDR1 SGHDN, CDR2 FVKESK. The CDR3 DNA follows: TGTGCCAGCAGCCAAGATTGGGGCAGATTGAACACTGAAGCTTTCTTT. Protein: CASSQDWGRLNTEAFF.

The V and J genes are TRBV30 and TRBJ2-1; 13 nucleotides match TRBD2. CDR3 length: 15 residues. Germline trimming cut 3 bases from V and 7 bases from J; bases unmatched to any gene: 6. Germline CDR1 and CDR2: GTSNPN and SVGIG (reference sequence). The CDR3 here is CAWSLGTSGANEQFF. The CDR3 DNA sequence: TGTGCCTGGAGCCTAGGGACTAGCGGGGCAAATGAGCAGTTCTTC.

This clone was seen a single time. The rearrangement joins TRBV7-8 to TRBJ1-3, with 7 bases aligning to TRBD1. V was clipped by 5 bases and J by 0 bases; unmatched bases: 13. This CDR3 has 18 residues. The germline gives CDR1 SGHVS, CDR2 FQNEAQ. CDR3 sequence reads: CASSPGRGGGSSGNTIYF. The CDR3 coding sequence is TGTGCCAGCAGCCCAGGGAGAGGGGGCGGCTCCTCTGGAAACACCATATATTTT.

The gene calls are TRBV18 and TRBJ2-2; TRBD2 agrees at 9 bases. Germline V gene data show CDR1 as KGHSH and CDR2 as LQKENI. CDR3 size: 14 residues. With 7 bases clipped from V and 4 bases from J, the junction kept 4 bases outside the gene matches. The chain's CDR3 is CASCIAGATGELFF. Here the CDR3 DNA reads TGTGCCAGCTGTATAGCGGGGGCCACCGGGGAGCTGTTTTTT.

V usage is TRBV23-1 and J usage is TRBJ1-1; 8 bases fit TRBD1. TRBV23-1 carries the ORF label, with uncertain function. The junction had 9 bases not matched to a gene; V was cut back by 2 bases and J by 4 bases. CDR3 size: 16 residues. CDR3 sequence: CASSQPLTGEGTEAFF. The CDR3 coding sequence is TGCGCCAGCAGTCAACCACTGACAGGGGAGGGCACTGAAGCTTTCTTT.

The chain links TRBV7-2 to TRBJ1-5; D is possibly TRBD1 (5 bases). The CDR3 is 13 amino acids. Trimming removed 5 bases at V and 8 bases at J, with 13 bases between. CDR1 is SGHTA and CDR2 is FQGNSA in the germline V gene. The CDR3 is CASSTGGPKPQHF. CDR3 DNA sequence: TGTGCCAGCAGCACCGGGGGTCCGAAGCCCCAGCATTTT.

The rearrangement joins TRBV28 to TRBJ2-7, with D possibly matching TRBD1 (5 bases). The V and J ends lost 3 bases and 8 bases respectively, with 14 bases between them. Germline V gene sequence: CDR1 MDHEN, CDR2 SYDVKM. CDR3 length equals 13 residues. In DNA, the CDR3 is TGTGCCAGCAGTTTGGAACAGGCAATAAAGCAGTACTTC. Its protein product is CASSLEQAIKQYF.

This clone was found once. V is TRBV6-1 and J is TRBJ2-1; no reliable D call. Germline values: CDR1 MNHNS, CDR2 SASEGT. There are 17 residues in the CDR3. V was cut by 2 bases and J by 5 bases, with 19 bases left in between. CDR3 bases: TGTGCCAGCAGTGAACTAAATATTGGCGCCGGAGACAATGAGCAGTTCTTC. This sequence encodes CASSELNIGAGDNEQFF.

The V and J genes are TRBV30 and TRBJ1-1; D call uncertain. Between the trimmed V and J ends, which lost 5 bases and 13 bases, there was a span of 20 bases. The CDR3 is made up of 12 amino acids. The germline V gene encodes CDR1 GTSNPN and CDR2 SVGIG (reference sequence). CDR3: CAWAQRGSLCFF. As DNA, the CDR3 is TGTGCCTGGGCACAGAGAGGGAGCCTTTGTTTCTTT.

Concerning this clone itself: Other DNA sequences in this sample translate to the same CDR3. The chain employs TRBV19 and TRBJ1-2; D gene ambiguous. The CDR3 is made up of 12 amino acids. V lost 7 bases and J lost 1, with 7 bases in between. Per germline, CDR1 LNHDA and CDR2 SQIVND (reference sequence). The DNA for the CDR3 is TGTGCCAGTAAAGCGGGTAACTATGGCTACACCTTC. This sequence encodes CASKAGNYGYTF.

This clone was seen a handful of times. The chain is built from TRBV6-5 and TRBJ1-2, with a weak D call TRBD1 (6 bases). In germline, CDR1 is MNHEY, CDR2 SVGAGI. The germline V and J ends were trimmed by 7 bases and 5 bases, with 11 bases remaining between them. The CDR3 has 12 amino acids. CDR3 nucleotide sequence: TGTGCCAGCACCGGGACAAAGTATGGCTACACCTTC. Translation gives CASTGTKYGYTF.

The V and J genes are TRBV19 and TRBJ2-2, with 7 bases identical to TRBD1. Germline V gene lookup returns CDR1 LNHDA and CDR2 SQIVND (reference sequence). This CDR3 contains 15 residues. J gave up 4 bases and V 4 bases, and 6 bases lay outside the gene matches. The CDR3 sequence: CASSTRQGATGELFF. DNA of the CDR3: TGTGCCAGTAGTACCAGACAGGGAGCCACCGGGGAGCTGTTTTTT.

The chain combines TRBV6-2 or TRBV6-3 with TRBJ1-4; D ambiguous. Germline lookup yields CDR1 MNHEY and CDR2 SVGEGT. CDR3 length: 13 residues. The V end was cut by 4 bases, the J end by 8 bases, with 11 bases between. The CDR3 coding sequence is TGTGCCAGCAGTTTTCAATGGAGAGAAAAACTGTTTTTT. Amino acid sequence: CASSFQWREKLFF.

The CDR3 coding sequence is TGTGCCAGCTACCTGGAGGGGAGGGAGGCTGAAGCTTTCTTT. This codes for CASYLEGREAEAFF. The V gene is TRBV5-4, the J gene TRBJ1-1, with a weak D call TRBD1 (5 bases). CDR1 and CDR2 from the germline V gene are SGHNT and YYREEE (reference sequence). Trimming removed 7 bases at V and 6 bases at J, with 19 bases between. The CDR3 has 14 residues.

Only a few counts were recorded for this clone. The rearrangement uses TRBV7-9 and TRBJ2-7, with 8 positions matching TRBD1. The V and J ends lost 2 bases and 2 bases, in that order; junction bases with no gene match: 2. CDR3 size: 14 residues. Germline loops: CDR1 SEHNR, CDR2 FQNEAQ (reference sequence). CDR3 residues: CASSLSGGPYEQYF. CDR3 nucleotide sequence: TGTGCCAGCAGCTTATCAGGGGGCCCCTACGAGCAGTACTTC.

The chain couples TRBV18 to TRBJ1-2, with TRBD1 as a possible D gene (5 bases). CDR1 and CDR2 from the germline V gene are KGHSH and LQKENI. V lost 2 bases, J lost 4 bases, and 14 bases lay in between. The CDR3 extends over 15 amino acids. The CDR3 loop is CASSPSGEVGYGYTF. The CDR3 DNA is TGTGCCAGCTCACCATCGGGGGAAGTTGGCTATGGCTACACCTTC.

The CDR3 coding sequence is TGTGCCAGCAGCGCGACAGGGGAGGTTGGGCCCCAGCATTTT. It encodes CASSATGEVGPQHF. The chain has TRBV9 and TRBJ1-5, with 8 bases that match TRBD1. CDR3 length: 14 amino acids. The V gene end was trimmed by 3 bases and the J gene end by 9 bases; junction bases not matched to a gene: 8. From germline, CDR1 is SGDLS and CDR2 YYNGEE.

The rearrangement uses TRBV12-3 or TRBV12-4 and TRBJ2-7; tentative D call: TRBD2 (6 bases). Trimming left V 5 bases short and J 5 bases short, with 13 bases between. The length of the CDR3 is 13 residues. The CDR3 DNA reads TGTGCCAGCAGTGGGGGGAGTACCCACGAGCAGTACTTC. Amino acids: CASSGGSTHEQYF.

The rearrangement joins TRBV7-8 to TRBJ1-4; TRBD1 aligns across 8 bases. The CDR3 loop spans 14 amino acids. The trim removed 5 bases at V and 8 bases at J, leaving 7 bases unmatched. The germline gives CDR1 SGHVS, CDR2 FQNEAQ. The CDR3 region is CASSPSRDREKLFF. Written as DNA, the CDR3 is TGTGCCAGCAGCCCGTCCCGGGACAGGGAAAAACTGTTTTTT.

The V gene is TRBV5-1, the J gene TRBJ2-3; 8 bases align to TRBD2. Germline CDR1 SGHRS, CDR2 YFSETQ. This CDR3 is 16 amino acids long. With V trimmed by 2 bases and J by 5 bases, 10 bases remained unmatched. In DNA form, the CDR3 reads TGCGCCAGCAGCTTCTCTAGCGGGCGAAGGGGAGATACGCAGTATTTT. As protein: CASSFSSGRRGDTQYF.

The chain is built from TRBV5-1 and TRBJ2-3, with TRBD2 matching over 7 bases. V lost 4 bases, J lost 5 bases, and 7 bases stayed unmatched. CDR3 length equals 14 residues. Looked up from germline, CDR1 is SGHRS and CDR2 is YFSETQ. CDR3 DNA sequence: TGCGCCAGCAGCGAGAATACGGGGGGAGATACGCAGTATTTT. It specifies CASSENTGGDTQYF.

The chain employs TRBV2 and TRBJ1-5, with 7 bases that match TRBD1. CDR1 and CDR2 (germline): SNHLY, FYNNEI. J was trimmed by 0 bases and V by 4 bases; bases with no gene match: 3. This CDR3 comprises 15 residues. The chain's CDR3 is CASSGDSHSNQPQHF. CDR3 nucleotide sequence: TGTGCCAGCAGTGGGGACAGTCATAGCAATCAGCCCCAGCATTTT.

The chain combines TRBV19 with TRBJ2-3; 10 bases match TRBD2. Germline V gives CDR1 LNHDA, CDR2 SQIVND (reference sequence). The CDR3 has 16 amino acids. V was pared by 4 bases and J by 5 bases, with 9 bases of the junction left unmatched. The DNA for the CDR3 is TGTGCCAGTAGTACCGGGACTAGCGTTGGGGGAGATACGCAGTATTTT. Translating gives CASSTGTSVGGDTQYF.

The chain links TRBV5-1 to TRBJ2-3, with D tentatively TRBD2 (7 bases). Germline CDR1 is SGHRS and CDR2 is YFSETQ. CDR3 size: 13 residues. The V end was cut by 6 bases, the J end by 3 bases, with 11 bases between. The DNA for the CDR3 is TGCGCCAGCAATAGGGGGGGGACAGATACGCAGTATTTT. Its protein product is CASNRGGTDTQYF.

In the case of this clone: Other DNA sequences in the same sample also yield this CDR3. The chain employs TRBV28 and TRBJ2-2; D gene unclear. The CDR3 length is 14 residues. Germline CDR1 MDHEN, CDR2 SYDVKM. Trimming took off 2 bases at V and 1 base at J, with 5 bases between the two ends. DNA of the CDR3: TGTGCCAGCAGTTTAACTGGGAACACCGGGGAGCTGTTTTTT. Translated, it gives CASSLTGNTGELFF.

The chain joins TRBV4-3 to TRBJ1-1; maybe TRBD1 (6 bases). The CDR3 contains 13 residues. Germline-derived CDR1 and CDR2 are LGHNA and YSLEER. The ends were cut back, 0 bases at V and 8 bases at J, with 10 bases in the middle. The CDR3 reads CASSQDRGWEAFF. In nucleotides, the CDR3 is TGCGCCAGCAGCCAAGATAGGGGGTGGGAAGCTTTCTTT.

This clone has a single count. The V gene is TRBV6-5, the J gene TRBJ2-1, with D maybe TRBD1 (5 bases). The CDR3 is 15 residues long. CDR1 and CDR2 from the germline V gene are MNHEY and SVGAGI. The ends were cut back, 5 bases at V and 1 base at J, with 12 bases in the middle. CDR3 loop: CASSRKGQSYNEQFF. In DNA form, the CDR3 reads TGTGCCAGCAGTCGAAAGGGGCAGTCCTACAATGAGCAGTTCTTC.

The chain joins TRBV18 to TRBJ2-3, with TRBD1 as a possible D gene (5 bases). V was cut by 3 bases and J by 3 bases, with 13 bases left in between. Germline CDR1 KGHSH, CDR2 LQKENI. CDR3 length: 15 residues. The CDR3 loop reads CASSPSQGGTDTQYF. The CDR3 nucleotides are TGTGCCAGCTCACCTTCTCAGGGTGGGACAGATACGCAGTATTTT. The variable domain in full, completed from reference TRBV18 and TRBJ2-3, reads NAGVMQNPRHLVRRRGQEARLRCSPMKGHSHVYWYRQLPEEGLKFMVYLQKENIIDESGMPKERFSAEFPKEGPSILRIQQVVRGDSAAYFCASSPSQGGTDTQYFGPGTRLTVL.